This T cell receptor (beta chain) emerged from a study of post-analysis software for immune sequencing data. CDR3 length: 15 amino acids. The J segment lost 5 bases and the V segment lost 4 bases, leaving 11 bases of the junction unmatched. Germline V gene sequence: CDR1 SGDLS, CDR2 YYNGEE. Built from TCR beta cDNA, the libraries had unique molecular identifiers in them. One entry per CDR3 protein results from TCRdb running MiXCR on the PCR reads. This table holds roughly 700,000 distinct CDR3 sequences, 25% to 30% found once. Study results and caveats: Four to six TRBV segments were significantly more frequent in patients than in controls. TRBV5-6, TRBV5-1 and TRBV20-1 were among these segments.

This clonotype turned up a few times. Its target is unknown. The source material was blood. V gene TRBV9 combines with J gene TRBJ2-5; TRBD1 matches at 7 bases. This TCR was sampled from a girl aged 10-17 years with multiple sclerosis. The CDR3 is CASSFRQGVLETQYF. The CDR3 DNA reads as TGTGCCAGCAGCTTCCGGCAGGGGGTCTTGGAGACCCAGTACTTC.